The 10 T cell receptor beta chains reported below all come from one sample, sequenced in a study of CD8+ T cells in alopecia areata. Sequencing used cDNA as its template, made by extracting RNA and reverse transcribing it. Data came from immunoSEQ multiplex PCR; TCRdb stores just in-frame clones and leaves some out. The sample has roughly 180,000 clones; roughly 50% are singletons. The sample's treatment: oral pan-JAK inhibitor, 5-10 mg twice daily. Sample: CD8+ T cells sorted from blood, taken at week 24, from a patient treated with tofacitinib. The receptors were gathered from a human donor with alopecia areata.

The chain couples TRBV14 to TRBJ1-5; a possible D gene is TRBD1 (5 bases). Trimming took 4 bases from V and 4 from J, leaving 11 bases between them. Per the germline V gene, CDR1 is SGHDN and CDR2 is FVKESK. The CDR3 loop spans 14 amino acids. This CDR3 is CASSLTGGNQPQHF. CDR3 sequence (DNA): TGTGCCAGCAGCCTCACCGGGGGGAATCAGCCCCAGCATTTT.

This chain links TRBV7-9 with TRBJ2-4; D not resolved. Germline loops: CDR1 SEHNR, CDR2 FQNEAQ (reference sequence). V shed 1 base and J shed 3 bases, with 4 bases lying between them. This CDR3 region has 13 residues. This CDR3 reads CASSLGGKNIQYF. The CDR3, as DNA: TGTGCCAGCAGCTTAGGAGGCAAAAACATTCAGTACTTC.

The J gene is TRBJ2-3, the V gene TRBV12-5; D unclear. V lost 2 bases, J lost 1 base, and 7 bases lay in between. The CDR3 totals 14 residues. Germline assignment: CDR1 LGHNT and CDR2 FRNRAP. The CDR3 reads CASGLTDGTDTQYF. The CDR3 DNA follows: TGTGCTAGTGGTTTGACCGACGGCACAGATACGCAGTATTTT. Together with reference TRBV12-5 and TRBJ2-3, the CDR3 gives the full variable domain: DARVTQTPRHKVTEMGQEVTMRCQPILGHNTVFWYRQTMMQGLELLAYFRNRAPLDDSGMPKDRFSAEMPDATLATLKIQPSEPRDSAVYFCASGLTDGTDTQYFGPGTRLTVL.

The rearrangement joins TRBV4-3 to TRBJ1-2; 10 nucleotides match TRBD1. Per the germline V gene, CDR1 is LGHNA and CDR2 is YSLEER. V gave up 0 bases and J gave up 3 bases; unmatched junction bases: 7. The CDR3 sequence is 17 residues long. The CDR3 region has the DNA TGCGCCAGCAGCCAAGACTGGGGACAGGGGTACGACTATGGCTACACCTTC. It codes for CASSQDWGQGYDYGYTF.

The rearrangement uses TRBV27 and TRBJ2-1; weak D call: TRBD1 (6 bases). V lost 10 bases and J 0 bases, leaving 22 bases between the germline ends. The CDR3 is 17 amino acids. Per the germline V gene, CDR1 is MNHEY and CDR2 is SMNVEV (reference sequence). CDR3: CATTGHATQSSYNEQFF. The CDR3 DNA follows: TGTGCCACCACGGGACACGCTACCCAGAGCTCCTACAATGAGCAGTTCTTC.

About this clone: This specimen includes other DNA sequences encoding the same CDR3. The gene calls are TRBV5-1 and TRBJ2-2; D is unclear. Trimming cost V 5 bases and J 1 base, with 3 bases left between them. There are 12 residues in the CDR3. Per germline, CDR1 SGHRS and CDR2 YFSETQ. For the CDR3, the DNA is TGCGCCAGCAGGCTGAACACCGGGGAGCTGTTTTTT. Amino acid sequence: CASRLNTGELFF.

V and J are TRBV4-3 and TRBJ1-1; TRBD1 matches 7 bases. The CDR3 is made up of 13 amino acids. Germline values: CDR1 LGHNA, CDR2 YSLEER. V shed 1 base and J 8 bases; nucleotides not matched to a gene: 4. The CDR3 bases are TGCGCCAGCAGCCAAGCTAGGGGGCTGGAAGCTTTCTTT. Translated: CASSQARGLEAFF.

The CDR3 coding sequence is TGCGCCAGCAGCGTGTCGACCGACACCCCTGGGACTGGGGCCAACGTCCTGACTTTC. Its translation is CASSVSTDTPGTGANVLTF. The chain couples TRBV5-1 to TRBJ2-6; the D is unclear. The CDR3 runs to 19 residues. Deletions cut 4 bases from V and 2 bases from J, with 22 bases between. Germline CDR1 and CDR2: SGHRS and YFSETQ.

The rearrangement links TRBV27 to TRBJ2-7; D gene unclear. Trimming pared 7 bases from V and 0 bases from J, leaving 7 bases between. Germline V gene sequence: CDR1 MNHEY, CDR2 SMNVEV (reference sequence). The CDR3 covers 12 residues. The DNA for the CDR3 is TGTGCCAGCATTGGCAACTCCTACGAGCAGTACTTC. Amino acid sequence: CASIGNSYEQYF.

J is TRBJ2-7 and V is TRBV6-1; D is perhaps TRBD1 (6 bases). Trimming left V 4 bases short and J 3 bases short, with 16 bases between. This CDR3 spans 15 amino acids. CDR1 is MNHNS, CDR2 SASEGT, per germline. For the CDR3, the DNA is TGTGCCAGCAGTGTTGGGAGTTCGGGACACTACGAGCAGTACTTC. As protein: CASSVGSSGHYEQYF.